The rows below give T cell receptor beta chains drawn from one sample of a study of T cell responses to AZD1222 COVID-19 vaccine. Method: immunoSEQ multiplex PCR; TCRdb's copy keeps in-frame clones and lacks some. This table holds 100,000 to 110,000 clones, around 87% found once. The sample was peripheral blood, taken on day 0 of MenACWY control vaccination. These receptors were obtained from an adult in good health. Each CDR3 is given without its conserved first and last residue. The listing skips clone size in some rows; elsewhere it reads once, few, many or a size class.

V gene: TRBV19
J gene: TRBJ1-2
clone size: NA
CDR3 protein: ASTRAANYGYT

V gene: TRBV29-1
J gene: TRBJ2-3
clone size: NA
CDR3 protein: SVVRGSTDTQY

V gene: TRBV5-6
J gene: TRBJ1-2
clone size: NA
CDR3 protein: ASSAYQTGPYGYT

V gene: TRBV6-6
J gene: TRBJ2-4
clone size: NA
CDR3 protein: ASTPGTAPNKNIQY

V gene: TRBV6-5
J gene: TRBJ2-7
clone size: NA
CDR3 protein: ASSSNPSRYEQY

V gene: TRBV27
J gene: TRBJ1-5
clone size: NA
CDR3 protein: ASSLSVRVQPQH

V gene: TRBV9
J gene: TRBJ1-2
clone size: NA
CDR3 protein: ASSVGGTTGFDYGYT

V gene: TRBV4-3
J gene: TRBJ2-5
clone size: NA
CDR3 protein: ASSRTGSTGQETQY

V gene: TRBV5-1
J gene: TRBJ1-2
clone size: NA
CDR3 protein: ASSPLGQGGYYGYT

V gene: TRBV27
J gene: TRBJ1-1
clone size: NA
CDR3 protein: ASSPGGEGTEAF

V gene: TRBV5-1
J gene: TRBJ2-7
clone size: NA
CDR3 protein: ASSWTGSYEQY

V gene: TRBV6-5
J gene: TRBJ2-3
clone size: NA
CDR3 protein: ASSYGGSTDTQY

V gene: TRBV9
J gene: TRBJ2-3
clone size: NA
CDR3 protein: ASGDREYSTDTQY

V gene: TRBV5-8
J gene: TRBJ1-6
clone size: NA
CDR3 protein: ASSRRGNSPLH

V gene: TRBV7-6
J gene: TRBJ1-6
clone size: NA
CDR3 protein: ASSLIPGQGSSPLH

V gene: TRBV7-3
J gene: TRBJ2-2
clone size: NA
CDR3 protein: ASSPGGLAGVGGELF

V gene: TRBV7-2
J gene: TRBJ2-2
clone size: NA
CDR3 protein: ASTLRGSNTGELF

V gene: TRBV7-2
J gene: TRBJ1-6
clone size: NA
CDR3 protein: ASSFRGGQNNSPLH

V gene: TRBV5-1
J gene: TRBJ2-1
clone size: NA
CDR3 protein: ASSSDGVPGATYNEQF

V gene: TRBV7-9
J gene: TRBJ1-3
clone size: NA
CDR3 protein: ASSPSRGNTIY

V gene: TRBV28
J gene: TRBJ2-3
clone size: once
CDR3 protein: ASSFRIGRGTDTQY

V gene: TRBV5-1
J gene: TRBJ1-1
clone size: NA
CDR3 protein: ASSRSGTGNAEAF

V gene: TRBV7-9
J gene: TRBJ2-7
clone size: NA
CDR3 protein: ASSRGIDEQY

V gene: TRBV7-9
J gene: TRBJ1-1
clone size: once
CDR3 protein: ASSLEKDGGTEAF

V gene: TRBV6-4
J gene: TRBJ1-1
clone size: NA
CDR3 protein: ASSPTAVNTEAF

V gene: TRBV28
J gene: TRBJ1-2
clone size: NA
CDR3 protein: ASSSPRGALEGYT

V gene: TRBV10-2
J gene: TRBJ1-2
clone size: NA
CDR3 protein: ASSEKDNYGYT

V gene: TRBV7-6
J gene: TRBJ2-2
clone size: NA
CDR3 protein: ASSLAPGGAGELF

V gene: TRBV5-1
J gene: TRBJ1-4
clone size: NA
CDR3 protein: ASSLAGNYGEKLF

V gene: TRBV11-2
J gene: TRBJ2-3
clone size: NA
CDR3 protein: ASSPIDTQY

V gene: TRBV9
J gene: TRBJ1-1
clone size: NA
CDR3 protein: ASSGRHSNTEAF

V gene: TRBV19
J gene: TRBJ2-5
clone size: NA
CDR3 protein: ASRDRGQETQY

V gene: TRBV18
J gene: TRBJ2-7
clone size: once
CDR3 protein: ASSPLPPGTGLSEQY

V gene: TRBV7-2
J gene: TRBJ1-3
clone size: NA
CDR3 protein: ASSLDRGWGNTIY

V gene: TRBV18
J gene: TRBJ2-3
clone size: once
CDR3 protein: ASSPSGASTDTQY

V gene: TRBV3-1/TRBV3-2
J gene: TRBJ2-2
clone size: NA
CDR3 protein: ASSPSGGTGELF

V gene: TRBV2
J gene: TRBJ1-5
clone size: NA
CDR3 protein: ASRPGTHGSNQPQH

V gene: TRBV14
J gene: TRBJ2-5
clone size: NA
CDR3 protein: ASSQGHLTLGQETQY

V gene: TRBV4-1
J gene: TRBJ1-6
clone size: NA
CDR3 protein: ASSQGAGGSKWSYNSPLH

V gene: TRBV28
J gene: TRBJ1-1
clone size: NA
CDR3 protein: ASSLTAGGTEAF

V gene: TRBV4-3
J gene: TRBJ1-2
clone size: NA
CDR3 protein: ASSFTGGDGYT

V gene: TRBV2
J gene: TRBJ1-6
clone size: NA
CDR3 protein: ASRQAWENSPLH

V gene: TRBV20-1
J gene: TRBJ1-1
clone size: NA
CDR3 protein: SARRGREAF

V gene: TRBV2
J gene: TRBJ1-5
clone size: NA
CDR3 protein: ASRAGTYSNQPQH

V gene: TRBV6-5
J gene: TRBJ2-1
clone size: NA
CDR3 protein: ASSYNGLQNEQF

V gene: TRBV9
J gene: TRBJ1-1
clone size: NA
CDR3 protein: ASSASPNTEAF

V gene: TRBV4-1
J gene: TRBJ2-2
clone size: NA
CDR3 protein: ASSQGGPGQGYTGELF

V gene: TRBV2
J gene: TRBJ1-2
clone size: NA
CDR3 protein: ASSAQWDSYGYT